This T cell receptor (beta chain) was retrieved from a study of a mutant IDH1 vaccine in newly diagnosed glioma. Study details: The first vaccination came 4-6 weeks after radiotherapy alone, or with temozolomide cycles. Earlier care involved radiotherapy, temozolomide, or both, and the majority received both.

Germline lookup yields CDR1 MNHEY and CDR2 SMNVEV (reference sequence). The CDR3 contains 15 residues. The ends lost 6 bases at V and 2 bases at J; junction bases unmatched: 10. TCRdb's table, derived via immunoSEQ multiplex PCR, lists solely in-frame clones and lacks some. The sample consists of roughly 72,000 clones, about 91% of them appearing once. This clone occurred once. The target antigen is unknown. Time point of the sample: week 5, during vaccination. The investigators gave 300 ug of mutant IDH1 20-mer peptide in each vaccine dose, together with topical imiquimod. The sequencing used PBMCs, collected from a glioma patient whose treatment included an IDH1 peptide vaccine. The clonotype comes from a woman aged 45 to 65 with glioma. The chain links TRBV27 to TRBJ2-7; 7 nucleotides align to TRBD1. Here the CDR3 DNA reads TGTGCCAGCAGCTCAGACAGGGCACTAACCTACGAGCAGTACTTC. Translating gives CASSSDRALTYEQYF.